This TCR beta chain was profiled in a study of patients and donors after allogeneic stem cell transplantation. This clonotype was seen only a few times. One entry per CDR3 protein results from TCRdb running MiXCR on the RT-PCR reads. The sample lists tens of thousands of distinct CDR3 sequences, more than 30% occurring once. The CDR3 is 13 residues long. Trimming took 8 bases from V and 3 from J; bases not matched to a gene: 4. Germline CDR1 is SGHVS and CDR2 is FQNEAQ. What was sequenced was blood, either unsorted or a sorted T cell fraction (not recorded which). The clonotype comes from a human donor who was either an allogeneic HSCT recipient or a stem cell or donor lymphocyte infusion donor (not recorded which). It is not recorded whose cells these are; they may come from a transplant donor. The genes are TRBV7-8 and TRBJ1-5; 7 bases align to TRBD1. The DNA of the CDR3 is TGTGCCAGCGCCGGGACAGACAATCAGCCCCAGCATTTT. This sequence encodes CASAGTDNQPQHF.